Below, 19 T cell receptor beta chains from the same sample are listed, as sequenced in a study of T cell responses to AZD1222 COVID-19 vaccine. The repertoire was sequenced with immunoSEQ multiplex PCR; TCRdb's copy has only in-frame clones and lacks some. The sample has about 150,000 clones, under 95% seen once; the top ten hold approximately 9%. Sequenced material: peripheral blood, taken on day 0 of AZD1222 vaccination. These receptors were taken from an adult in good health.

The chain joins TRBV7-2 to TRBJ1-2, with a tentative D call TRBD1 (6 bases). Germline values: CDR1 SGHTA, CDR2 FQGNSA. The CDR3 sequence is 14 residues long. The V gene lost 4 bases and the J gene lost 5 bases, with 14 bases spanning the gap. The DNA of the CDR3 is TGTGCCAGCAGCTCCAGGGGTTTGGATTATGGCTACACCTTC. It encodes CASSSRGLDYGYTF. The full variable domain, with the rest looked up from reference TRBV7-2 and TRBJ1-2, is GAGVSQSPSNKVTEKGKDVELRCDPISGHTALYWYRQSLGQGLEFLIYFQGNSAPDKSGLPSDRFSAERTGGSVSTLTIQRTQQEDSAVYLCASSSRGLDYGYTFGSGTRLTVV.

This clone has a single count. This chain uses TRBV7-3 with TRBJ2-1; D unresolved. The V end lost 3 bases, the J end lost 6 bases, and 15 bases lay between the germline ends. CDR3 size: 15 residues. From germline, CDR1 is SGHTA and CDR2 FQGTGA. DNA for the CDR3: TGTGCCAGCAGCTTCACAGTCAATGCCTTCAATGAGCAGTTCTTC. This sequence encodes CASSFTVNAFNEQFF.

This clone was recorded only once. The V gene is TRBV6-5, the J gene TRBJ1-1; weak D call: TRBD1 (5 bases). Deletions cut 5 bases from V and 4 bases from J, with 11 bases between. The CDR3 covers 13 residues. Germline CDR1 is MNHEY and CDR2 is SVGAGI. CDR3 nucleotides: TGTGCCAGCAGTCAGCAGGGTGGCACTGAAGCTTTCTTT. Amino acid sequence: CASSQQGGTEAFF.

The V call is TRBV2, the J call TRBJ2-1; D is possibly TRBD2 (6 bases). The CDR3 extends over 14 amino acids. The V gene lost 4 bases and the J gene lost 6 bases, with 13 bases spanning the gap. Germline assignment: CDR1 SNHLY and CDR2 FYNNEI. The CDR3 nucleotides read TGTGCCAGCAGTGTTTTCCTGGGGGGCAATGAGCAGTTCTTC. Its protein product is CASSVFLGGNEQFF.

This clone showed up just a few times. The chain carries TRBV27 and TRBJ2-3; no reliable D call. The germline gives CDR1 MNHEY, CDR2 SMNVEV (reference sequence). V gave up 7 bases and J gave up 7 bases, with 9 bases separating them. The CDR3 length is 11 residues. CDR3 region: CASMVSNTQYF. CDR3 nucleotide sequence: TGTGCCAGCATGGTCAGTAATACGCAGTATTTT.

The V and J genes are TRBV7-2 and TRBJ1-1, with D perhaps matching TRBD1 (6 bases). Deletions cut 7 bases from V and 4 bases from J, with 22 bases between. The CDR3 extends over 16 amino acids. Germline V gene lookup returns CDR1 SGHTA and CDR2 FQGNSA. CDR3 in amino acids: CASTENQPGASTEAFF. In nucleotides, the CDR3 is TGTGCCAGCACCGAAAACCAGCCGGGGGCAAGCACTGAAGCTTTCTTT.

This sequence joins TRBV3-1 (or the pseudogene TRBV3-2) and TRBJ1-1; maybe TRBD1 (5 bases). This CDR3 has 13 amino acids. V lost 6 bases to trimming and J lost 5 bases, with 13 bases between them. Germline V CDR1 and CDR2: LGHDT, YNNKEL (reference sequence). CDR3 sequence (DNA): TGTGCCAGCAGATTCAGGGTTGGAACTGAAGCTTTCTTT. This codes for CASRFRVGTEAFF.

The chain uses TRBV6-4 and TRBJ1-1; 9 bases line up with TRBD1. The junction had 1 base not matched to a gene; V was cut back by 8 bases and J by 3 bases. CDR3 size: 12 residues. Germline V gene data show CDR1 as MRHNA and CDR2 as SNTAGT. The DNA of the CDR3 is TGTGCCAGCGGGACAGGGTACACTGAAGCTTTCTTT. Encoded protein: CASGTGYTEAFF.

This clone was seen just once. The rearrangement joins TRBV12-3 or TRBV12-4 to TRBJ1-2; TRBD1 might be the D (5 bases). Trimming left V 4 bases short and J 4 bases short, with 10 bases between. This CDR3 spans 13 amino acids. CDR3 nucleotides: TGTGCCAGCAGTTCCTCAGGGTTCTATGGCTACACCTTC. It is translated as CASSSSGFYGYTF.

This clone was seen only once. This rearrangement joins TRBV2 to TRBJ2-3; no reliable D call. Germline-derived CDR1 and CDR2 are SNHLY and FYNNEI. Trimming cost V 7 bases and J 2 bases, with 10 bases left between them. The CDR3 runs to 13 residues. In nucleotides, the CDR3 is TGTGCCAGCAAAAGGGAACTCACAGATACGCAGTATTTT. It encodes CASKRELTDTQYF.

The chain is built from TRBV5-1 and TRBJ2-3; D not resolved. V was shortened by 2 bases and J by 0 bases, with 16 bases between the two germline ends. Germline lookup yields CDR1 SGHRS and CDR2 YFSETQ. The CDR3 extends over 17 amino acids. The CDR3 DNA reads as TGCGCCAGCAGCTTACCCGCCGCGATGACTAGCACAGATACGCAGTATTTT. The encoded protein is CASSLPAAMTSTDTQYF. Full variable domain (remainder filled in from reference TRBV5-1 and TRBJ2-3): KAGVTQTPRYLIKTRGQQVTLSCSPISGHRSVSWYQQTPGQGLQFLFEYFSETQRNKGNFPGRFSGRQFSNSRSEMNVSTLELGDSALYLCASSLPAAMTSTDTQYFGPGTRLTVL.

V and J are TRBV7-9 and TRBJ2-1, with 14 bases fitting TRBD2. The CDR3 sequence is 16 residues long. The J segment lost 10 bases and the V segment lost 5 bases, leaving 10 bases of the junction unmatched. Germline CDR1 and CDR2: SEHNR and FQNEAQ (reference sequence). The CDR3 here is CASSKSGTSGGVEQFF. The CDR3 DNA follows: TGTGCCAGCAGCAAATCCGGGACTAGCGGGGGAGTCGAGCAGTTCTTC. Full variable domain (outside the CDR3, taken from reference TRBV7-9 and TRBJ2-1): DTGVSQNPRHKITKRGQNVTFRCDPISEHNRLYWYRQTLGQGPEFLTYFQNEAQLEKSRLLSDRFSAERPKGSFSTLEIQRTEQGDSAMYLCASSKSGTSGGVEQFFGPGTRLTVL.

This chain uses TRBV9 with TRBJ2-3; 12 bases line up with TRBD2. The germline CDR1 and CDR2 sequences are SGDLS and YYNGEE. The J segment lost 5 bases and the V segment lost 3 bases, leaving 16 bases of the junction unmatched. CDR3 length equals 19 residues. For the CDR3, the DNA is TGTGCCAGCAGCGCCCGCCCCGGGACTAGCGGGCTCCTCCTAGATACGCAGTATTTT. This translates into CASSARPGTSGLLLDTQYF.

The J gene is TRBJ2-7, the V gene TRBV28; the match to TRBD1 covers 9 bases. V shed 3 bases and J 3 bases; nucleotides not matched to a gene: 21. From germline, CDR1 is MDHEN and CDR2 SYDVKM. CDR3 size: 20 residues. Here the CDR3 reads CASSFWARGTGRISSYEQYF. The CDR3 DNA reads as TGTGCCAGCAGTTTTTGGGCTAGGGGGACAGGGAGGATTAGTAGCTACGAGCAGTACTTC.

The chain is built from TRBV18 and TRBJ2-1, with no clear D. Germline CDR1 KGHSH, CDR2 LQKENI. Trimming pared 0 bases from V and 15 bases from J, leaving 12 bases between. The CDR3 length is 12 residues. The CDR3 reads CASSPPAALGFF. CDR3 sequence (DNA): TGTGCCAGCTCACCACCAGCAGCGTTGGGGTTCTTC.

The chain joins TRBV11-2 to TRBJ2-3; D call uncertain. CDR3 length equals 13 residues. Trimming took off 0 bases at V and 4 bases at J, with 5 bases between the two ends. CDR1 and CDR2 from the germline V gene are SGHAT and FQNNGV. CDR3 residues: CASSLDPADTQYF. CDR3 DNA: TGTGCCAGCAGCTTAGATCCCGCAGATACGCAGTATTTT.

CDR3 residues: CASSTTGTEAFF. The CDR3 region has the DNA TGTGCCAGCAGTACCACCGGGACTGAAGCTTTCTTT. This sequence joins TRBV6-5 and TRBJ1-1; no definite D call. V lost 5 bases and J lost 5, with 9 bases in between. The CDR3 length is 12 residues. Germline V gene sequence: CDR1 MNHEY, CDR2 SVGAGI.

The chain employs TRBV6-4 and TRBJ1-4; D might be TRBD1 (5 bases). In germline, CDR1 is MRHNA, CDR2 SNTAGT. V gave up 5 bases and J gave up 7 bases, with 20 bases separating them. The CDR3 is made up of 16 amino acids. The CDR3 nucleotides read TGTGCCAGCAGTTCCCAACCAGGGCTCGCTCGTGAAAAACTGTTTTTT. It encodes CASSSQPGLAREKLFF.

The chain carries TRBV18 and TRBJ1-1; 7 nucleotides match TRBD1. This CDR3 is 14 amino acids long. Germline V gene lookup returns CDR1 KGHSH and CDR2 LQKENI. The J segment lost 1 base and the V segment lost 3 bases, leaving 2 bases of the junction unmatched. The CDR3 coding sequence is TGTGCCAGCTCACCCGACAGGGCGAACACTGAAGCTTTCTTT. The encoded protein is CASSPDRANTEAFF.